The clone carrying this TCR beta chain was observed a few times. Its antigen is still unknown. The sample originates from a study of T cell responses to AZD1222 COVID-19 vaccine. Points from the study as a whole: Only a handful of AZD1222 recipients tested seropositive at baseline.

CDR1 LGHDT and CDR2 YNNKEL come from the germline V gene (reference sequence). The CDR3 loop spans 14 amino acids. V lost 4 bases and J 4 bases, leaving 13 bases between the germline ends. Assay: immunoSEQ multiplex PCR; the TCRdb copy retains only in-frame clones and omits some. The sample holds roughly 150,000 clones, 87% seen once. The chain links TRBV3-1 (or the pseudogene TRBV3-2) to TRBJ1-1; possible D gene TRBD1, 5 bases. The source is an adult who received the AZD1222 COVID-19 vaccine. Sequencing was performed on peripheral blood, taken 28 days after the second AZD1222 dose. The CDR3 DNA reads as TGTGCCAGCAGCCGTACTCACAGGTCCACTGAAGCTTTCTTT. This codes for CASSRTHRSTEAFF.